The T cell receptor beta chain described here comes from a study of cytomegalovirus exposure and HLA in healthy donors. The donors were in the roughly 120-subject validation cohort, distinct from the 666-subject first cohort. Produced via immunoSEQ multiplex PCR; TCRdb's table is partial and in-frame only. The sample comprises roughly 57,000 clones, 93% of which are singletons, and 1.7% rests with the top ten. The CDR3 spans 15 residues. V lost 2 bases, J lost 2 bases, and 10 bases lay in between. Germline V gene sequence: CDR1 SGDLS, CDR2 YYNGEE. The TCR originated in a woman aged 18-29 years in good health and CMV-seropositive. V is TRBV9 and J is TRBJ2-2, with a tentative D call TRBD2 (5 bases). Sequencing used PBMCs. DNA for the CDR3: TGTGCCAGCAGCGTCGGACTCCCTAACACCGGGGAGCTGTTTTTT. Protein: CASSVGLPNTGELFF.